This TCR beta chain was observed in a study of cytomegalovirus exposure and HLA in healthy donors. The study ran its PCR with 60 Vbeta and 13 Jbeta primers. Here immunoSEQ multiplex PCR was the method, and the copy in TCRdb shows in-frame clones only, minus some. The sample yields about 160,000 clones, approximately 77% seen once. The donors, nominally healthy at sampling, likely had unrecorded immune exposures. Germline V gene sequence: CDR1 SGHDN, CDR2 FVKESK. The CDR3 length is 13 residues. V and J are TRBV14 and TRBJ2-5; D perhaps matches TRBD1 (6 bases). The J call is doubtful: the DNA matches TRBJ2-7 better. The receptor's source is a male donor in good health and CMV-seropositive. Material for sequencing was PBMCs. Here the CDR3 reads CASSLGTGYEQYF. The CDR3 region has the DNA TGTGCCAGCAGCCTAGGCACAGGGTACGAGCAGTACTTC.